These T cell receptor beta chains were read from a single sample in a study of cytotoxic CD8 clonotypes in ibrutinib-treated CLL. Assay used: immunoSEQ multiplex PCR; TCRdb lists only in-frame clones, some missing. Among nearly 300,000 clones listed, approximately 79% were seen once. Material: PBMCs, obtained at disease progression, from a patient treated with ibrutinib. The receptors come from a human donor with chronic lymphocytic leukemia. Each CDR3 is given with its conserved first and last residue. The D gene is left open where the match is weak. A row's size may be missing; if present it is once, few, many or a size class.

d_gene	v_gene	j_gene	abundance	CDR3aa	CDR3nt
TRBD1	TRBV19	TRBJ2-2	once	CASSAVTGSWAGELFF	TGTGCCAGTAGTGCCGTGACAGGGTCTTGGGCCGGGGAGCTGTTTTTT
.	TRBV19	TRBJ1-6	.	CASQDWSSYNSPLHF	TGTGCCAGCCAGGACTGGAGCTCCTATAATTCACCCCTCCACTTT
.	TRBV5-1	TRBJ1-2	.	CASSLLGPADGYTF	TGCGCCAGCAGCTTGCTCGGGCCAGCTGATGGCTACACCTTC
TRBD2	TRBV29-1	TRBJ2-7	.	CSAGKASGSYEQYF	TGCAGCGCCGGAAAGGCTAGCGGGAGCTACGAGCAGTACTTC
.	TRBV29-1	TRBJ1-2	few	CSVVAQIYGYTF	TGCAGCGTTGTGGCACAGATCTATGGCTACACCTTC
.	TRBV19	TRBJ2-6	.	CASSKRSGANVLTF	TGTGCCAGTAGTAAGAGGTCCGGGGCCAACGTCCTGACTTTC
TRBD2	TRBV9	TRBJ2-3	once	CASSVGRGGVDTQYF	TGTGCCAGCAGCGTAGGGCGGGGGGGCGTGGATACGCAGTATTTT
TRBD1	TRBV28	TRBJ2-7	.	CASYDRGNEQYF	TGTGCCAGCTATGACAGGGGGAACGAGCAGTACTTC
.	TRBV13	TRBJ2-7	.	CASSLEGFGFPEQYF	TGTGCCAGCAGTCTGGAGGGGTTTGGGTTTCCTGAGCAGTACTTC
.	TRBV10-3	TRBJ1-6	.	CAIRGQLNSPLHF	TGTGCCATCAGGGGTCAGCTAAATTCACCCCTCCACTTT
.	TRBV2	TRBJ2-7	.	CASSEARTANYEQYF	TGTGCCAGCAGTGAAGCTAGGACAGCGAACTACGAGCAGTACTTC
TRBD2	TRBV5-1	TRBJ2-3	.	CASSTKREWGTDTQYF	TGCGCCAGCAGCACCAAGCGGGAGTGGGGTACAGATACGCAGTATTTT
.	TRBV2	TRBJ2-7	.	CASTYGAPYEQYF	TGTGCCAGCACCTACGGGGCCCCCTACGAGCAGTACTTC
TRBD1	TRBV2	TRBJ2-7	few	CASSPGTAAYEQYF	TGTGCCAGCAGTCCTGGGACAGCCGCCTACGAGCAGTACTTC
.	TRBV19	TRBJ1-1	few	CASSRLGILNTEAFF	TGTGCCAGTAGTAGACTCGGTATCCTGAACACTGAAGCTTTCTTT
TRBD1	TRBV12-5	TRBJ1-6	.	CASGLVQGDNSPLHF	TGTGCTAGTGGTTTGGTACAGGGGGATAATTCACCCCTCCACTTT
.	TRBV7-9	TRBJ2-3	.	CASSPNLRATDTQYF	TGTGCCAGCAGCCCCAACCTCAGGGCCACAGATACGCAGTATTTT
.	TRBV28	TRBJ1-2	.	CASSLGRDYYGYTF	TGTGCCAGCAGTCTGGGTCGGGACTACTATGGCTACACCTTC
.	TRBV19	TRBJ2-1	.	CASSIRGISSYNEQFF	TGTGCCAGTAGTATACGGGGCATCAGTTCCTACAATGAGCAGTTCTTC
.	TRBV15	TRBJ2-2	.	CATSRGTGELFF	TGTGCCACCTCGAGGGGCACCGGGGAGCTGTTTTTT
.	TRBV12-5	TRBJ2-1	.	CASVPFGSSYNEQFF	TGTGCTAGTGTTCCGTTCGGGAGCTCCTACAATGAGCAGTTCTTC
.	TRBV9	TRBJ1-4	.	CASSRDEGWDEKLFF	TGTGCCAGCAGCCGCGACGAGGGGTGGGATGAAAAACTGTTTTTT
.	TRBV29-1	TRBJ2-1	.	CSVGPEQFF	TGCAGCGTTGGACCCGAGCAGTTCTTC
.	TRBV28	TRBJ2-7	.	CASSSLLGAGYEQYF	TGTGCCAGCAGTTCCCTATTGGGCGCTGGCTACGAGCAGTACTTC
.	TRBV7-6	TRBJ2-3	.	CASSFLTGDPPTF	TGTGCCAGCAGCTTTCTCACGGGGGATCCACCCACATTT
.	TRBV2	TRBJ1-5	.	CASSAGYNQPQHF	TGTGCCAGCAGCGCAGGGTACAATCAGCCCCAGCATTTT
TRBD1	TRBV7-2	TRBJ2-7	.	CASSLGRGRYEQYF	TGTGCCAGCAGCTTAGGCAGGGGGCGTTACGAGCAGTACTTC
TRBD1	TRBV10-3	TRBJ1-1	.	CAINDPLWTGGLGIKAFF	TGTGCCATCAACGACCCTCTCTGGACAGGGGGCTTGGGGATAAAAGCTTTCTTT
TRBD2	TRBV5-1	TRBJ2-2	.	CASSLKGLRPGELFF	TGCGCCAGCAGCTTGAAGGGACTACGGCCCGGGGAGCTGTTTTTT
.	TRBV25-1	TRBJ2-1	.	CASSEVSAHSYNEQFF	TGTGCCAGCAGTGAGGTGTCTGCACATAGTTACAATGAGCAGTTCTTC
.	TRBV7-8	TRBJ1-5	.	CASSVRDAVRPQHF	TGTGCCAGCAGCGTAAGGGACGCTGTGAGGCCCCAGCATTTT
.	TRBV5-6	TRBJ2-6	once	CASSLGGAPGANVLTF	TGTGCCAGCAGCTTGGGTGGGGCGCCTGGGGCCAACGTCCTGACTTTC
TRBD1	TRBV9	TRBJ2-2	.	CASSVRQGVNTGELFF	TGTGCCAGCAGCGTAAGACAGGGGGTGAACACCGGGGAGCTGTTTTTT
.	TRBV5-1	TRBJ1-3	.	CASSGTDTSGNTIYF	TGCGCCAGCAGCGGAACCGATACCTCTGGAAACACCATATATTTT
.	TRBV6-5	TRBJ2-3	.	CASSTTGDTQYF	TGTGCCAGCAGTACCACCGGGGATACGCAGTATTTT
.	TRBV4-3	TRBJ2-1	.	CASSQAGTTNEQFF	TGCGCCAGCAGCCAAGCCGGGACGACCAATGAGCAGTTCTTC
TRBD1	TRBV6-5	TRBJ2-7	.	CASSLDRASYEQYF	TGTGCCAGCAGTCTCGACAGGGCATCCTACGAGCAGTACTTC
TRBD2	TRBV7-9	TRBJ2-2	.	CASSSSSGGWHTGELFF	TGTGCCAGCAGCTCAAGTAGCGGGGGCTGGCACACCGGGGAGCTGTTTTTT
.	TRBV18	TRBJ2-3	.	CASSPGSGTLRDTQYF	TGTGCCAGCTCACCGGGAAGTGGGACCCTCAGGGATACGCAGTATTTT
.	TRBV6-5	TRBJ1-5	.	CASSEGPGQPQHF	TGTGCCAGCAGCGAGGGTCCGGGTCAGCCCCAGCATTTT
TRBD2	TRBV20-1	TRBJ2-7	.	CSASAGDEQYF	TGCAGTGCTAGTGCGGGGGACGAGCAGTACTTC
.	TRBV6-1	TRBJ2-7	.	CASSFTYEQYF	TGTGCCAGCAGCTTTACCTACGAGCAGTACTTC
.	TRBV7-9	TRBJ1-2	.	CASTSYGRIDNYGYTF	TGTGCCAGCACCTCCTATGGACGGATCGATAACTATGGCTACACCTTC
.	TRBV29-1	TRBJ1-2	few	CSVDRTGTTSYGYTF	TGCAGCGTTGATCGAACCGGGACAACTTCCTATGGCTACACCTTC
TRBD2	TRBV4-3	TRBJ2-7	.	CASSQGAGVYEQYF	TGCGCCAGCAGCCAGGGAGCGGGAGTTTACGAGCAGTACTTC
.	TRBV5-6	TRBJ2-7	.	CASSLAKKGGLEQYF	TGTGCCAGCAGCTTGGCAAAGAAGGGGGGGCTCGAGCAGTACTTC
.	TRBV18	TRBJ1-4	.	CASSPPGARGEKLFF	TGTGCCAGCTCACCACCCGGGGCTAGGGGTGAAAAACTGTTTTTT
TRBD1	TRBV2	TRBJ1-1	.	CASSRGLTEAFF	TGTGCCAGCAGCAGGGGGCTGACTGAAGCTTTCTTT
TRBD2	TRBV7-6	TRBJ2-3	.	CASSFSGSRADTQYF	TGTGCCAGCAGCTTTAGCGGGAGTCGGGCAGATACGCAGTATTTT
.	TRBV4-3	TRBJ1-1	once	CASSLKAGGTEAFF	TGCGCCAGCAGCCTCAAGGCGGGGGGAACTGAAGCTTTCTTT
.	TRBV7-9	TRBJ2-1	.	CASSPRTPLGAYNEQFF	TGTGCCAGCAGCCCCAGGACACCCCTCGGGGCTTACAATGAGCAGTTCTTC
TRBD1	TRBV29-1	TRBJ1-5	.	CSVGTGVSQPQHF	TGCAGCGTTGGGACAGGGGTTAGCCAGCCCCAGCATTTT
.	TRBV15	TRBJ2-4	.	CATSRAPRGNIQYF	TGTGCCACCAGCAGAGCCCCCAGGGGTAACATTCAGTACTTC
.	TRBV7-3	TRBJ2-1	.	CASSFGLRNEQFF	TGTGCCAGCAGCTTCGGGTTACGCAATGAGCAGTTCTTC
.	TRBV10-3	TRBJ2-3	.	CAIRDYPSTDTQYF	TGTGCCATCAGAGACTACCCTAGCACAGATACGCAGTATTTT
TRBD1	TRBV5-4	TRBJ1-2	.	CASSWSGTEYGYTF	TGTGCCAGCAGCTGGAGCGGGACAGAATATGGCTACACCTTC
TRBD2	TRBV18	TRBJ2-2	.	CASSPRAGVSGELFF	TGTGCCAGCTCACCCCGAGCGGGAGTGTCCGGGGAGCTGTTTTTT